The next 7 T cell receptor beta chains were all read from a single sample in a study of cytomegalovirus exposure and HLA in healthy donors. The PCR had 60 Vbeta and 13 Jbeta primers. The data were produced by immunoSEQ multiplex PCR, yet TCRdb's version contains in-frame clones alone and is incomplete. This table has 40,000 to 45,000 clones, 87% appearing once. Sequenced: PBMCs. Source of these receptors: a woman in her thirties or forties in good health and CMV-seropositive.

This clone turned up a few times. This chain uses TRBV25-1 with TRBJ1-1; the D gene is possibly TRBD1 (5 bases). V lost 7 bases and J 4 bases, leaving 10 bases between the germline ends. CDR1 and CDR2 from the germline V gene are MGHDK and SYGVNS. There are 12 residues in the CDR3. This CDR3 reads CASKQASTEAFF. In DNA form, the CDR3 reads TGTGCCAGCAAACAGGCGAGCACTGAAGCTTTCTTT.

V and J are TRBV27 and TRBJ2-3; 11 nucleotides line up with TRBD2. J lost 4 bases, V lost 6 bases, and 6 bases had no gene match. The CDR3 is 15 residues long. CDR1 MNHEY and CDR2 SMNVEV come from the germline V gene (reference sequence). This CDR3 reads CASRLAGDVSDTQYF. The CDR3 region has the DNA TGTGCCAGCAGACTAGCGGGAGATGTGTCAGATACGCAGTATTTT.

CDR3: CASSPGSSYEQYF. The DNA for the CDR3 is TGTGCCAGCAGCCCCGGGAGCTCCTACGAGCAGTACTTC. This chain links TRBV5-4 with TRBJ2-5; the D gene is possibly TRBD2 (6 bases). With the DNA end fitting TRBJ2-7 better, the J assignment may be wrong. The CDR3 loop spans 13 amino acids. The germline V gene has CDR1 SGHNT and CDR2 YYREEE (reference sequence).

The table lists this clone with a count of one. The V and J genes are TRBV19 and TRBJ1-1, with D possibly TRBD1 on 5 matching bases. In germline, CDR1 is LNHDA, CDR2 SQIVND (reference sequence). This CDR3 comprises 15 residues. Trimming removed 8 bases at V and 0 bases at J, with 16 bases between. CDR3 in DNA: TGTGCCAGTTCGGAAGAGGGGAGGGTGAACACTGAAGCTTTCTTT. Translation: CASSEEGRVNTEAFF. Full variable domain (missing parts from reference TRBV19 and TRBJ1-1): DGGITQSPKYLFRKEGQNVTLSCEQNLNHDAMYWYRQDPGQGLRLIYYSQIVNDFQKGDIAEGYSVSREKKESFPLTVTSAQKNPTAFYLCASSEEGRVNTEAFFGQGTRLTVV.

There are a few counts of this clone. This chain uses TRBV7-8 with TRBJ2-5, with a weak D call TRBD1 (6 bases). The CDR3 runs 14 residues. The V gene lost 6 bases and the J gene lost 6 bases, with 17 bases spanning the gap. Germline V gene data show CDR1 as SGHVS and CDR2 as FQNEAQ. For the CDR3, the DNA is TGTGCCAGCAGACCGGACAGTGCCAGGAAGACCCAGTACTTC. This sequence encodes CASRPDSARKTQYF. Looking up the rest from reference TRBV7-8 and TRBJ2-5 gives the full variable domain: GAGVSQSPRYKVAKRGQDVALRCDPISGHVSLFWYQQALGQGPEFLTYFQNEAQLDKSGLPSDRFFAERPEGSVSTLKIQRTQQEDSAVYLCASRPDSARKTQYFGPGTRLLVL.

The rearrangement uses TRBV2 and TRBJ1-2, with D possibly being TRBD1 (5 bases). Per germline, CDR1 SNHLY and CDR2 FYNNEI. CDR3 length: 14 residues. V dropped 5 bases and J dropped 1 base, with 11 bases sitting between them. The CDR3 here is CASSQSTVNYGYTF. The CDR3 bases are TGTGCCAGCAGTCAATCGACAGTTAACTATGGCTACACCTTC.

The rearrangement uses TRBV19 and TRBJ2-5, with D maybe TRBD1 (6 bases). Germline V gene data show CDR1 as LNHDA and CDR2 as SQIVND (reference sequence). Trimming shortened V by 9 bases and J by 1 base, and 12 bases separated the two germline ends. CDR3 length equals 13 residues. CDR3 sequence (DNA): TGTGCCAGCCGACAGGACCCCCAAGAGACCCAGTACTTC. It yields the protein CASRQDPQETQYF.